The source of this T cell receptor beta chain is a study of beta chain features in type 1 diabetes. Study-wide findings and caveats: Sequencing the cDNA could make cells with high TCR expression show up more than they should. Researchers report that Type 1 diabetes patients had moderately but significantly shorter TCRB CDR3s across all four CD4+ subsets. PCR may have favored shorter templates equally in patients and controls.

The V and J ends lost 6 bases and 4 bases respectively, with 9 bases between them. Germline V gives CDR1 SQVTM, CDR2 ANQGSEA. The length of the CDR3 is 11 residues. Of the isolated RNA, all was reverse transcribed, and so the sequenced material was expressed TCRB transcripts. The method was immunoSEQ multiplex PCR; TCRdb's version includes in-frame clones alone and lacks a portion of them. Among over 200,000 clones listed, roughly a tenth were seen once. Regarding this clone: Its antigen is not identified.

This sequence was found in a man between 25 and 39 years old with type 1 diabetes. Sequenced input: naive CD4+ T cells from blood. The rearrangement links TRBV29-1 to TRBJ1-1; D unclear. The CDR3, as DNA: TGCAGCGTCTACGGGGTCACTGAAGCTTTCTTT. It encodes CSVYGVTEAFF.